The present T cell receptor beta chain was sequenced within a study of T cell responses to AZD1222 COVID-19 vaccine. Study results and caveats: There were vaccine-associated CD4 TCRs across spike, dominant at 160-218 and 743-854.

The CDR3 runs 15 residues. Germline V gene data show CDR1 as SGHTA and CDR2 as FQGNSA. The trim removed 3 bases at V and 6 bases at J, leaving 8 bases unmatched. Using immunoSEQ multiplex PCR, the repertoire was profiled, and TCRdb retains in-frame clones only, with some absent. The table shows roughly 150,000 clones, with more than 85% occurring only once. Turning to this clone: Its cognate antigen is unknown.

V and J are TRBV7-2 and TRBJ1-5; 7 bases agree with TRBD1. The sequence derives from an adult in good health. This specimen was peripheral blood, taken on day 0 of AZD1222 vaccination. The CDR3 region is CASSLKGQFVQPQHF. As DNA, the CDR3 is TGTGCCAGCAGCTTGAAGGGACAGTTTGTTCAGCCCCAGCATTTT.